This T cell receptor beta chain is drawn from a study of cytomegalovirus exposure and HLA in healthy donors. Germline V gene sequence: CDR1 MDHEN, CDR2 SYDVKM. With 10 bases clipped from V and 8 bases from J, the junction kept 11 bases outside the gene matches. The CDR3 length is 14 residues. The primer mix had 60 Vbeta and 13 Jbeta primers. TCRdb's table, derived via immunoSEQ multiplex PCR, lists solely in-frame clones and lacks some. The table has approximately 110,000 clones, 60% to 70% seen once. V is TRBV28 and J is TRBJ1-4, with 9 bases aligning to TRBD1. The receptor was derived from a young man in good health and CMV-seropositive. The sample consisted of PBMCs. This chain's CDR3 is CATGGDREGEKLFF. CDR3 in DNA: TGTGCCACCGGAGGGGACAGGGAGGGCGAAAAACTGTTTTTT.